There are a few counts of the clone carrying this T cell receptor beta chain. Its antigen is as yet unknown. This record belongs to a study of blood T cells in healthy people across ages. Study-wide results and caveats: Donors of long life had a larger count of naive CD4+ cells and greater diversity than aged donors.

J lost 5 bases, V lost 0 bases, and 2 bases had no gene match. The germline CDR1 and CDR2 sequences are MNHEY and SVGAGI. This CDR3 has 15 residues. Through a sample-barcoded 5' primer and a J-beta primer mix, a second PCR was run for about 7 to 12 cycles. TCRdb reanalysed the 5' RACE reads using MiXCR and keeps one entry per CDR3 protein. The sample records 1.6 million or so distinct CDR3 sequences, about 35% being singletons. This receptor was identified in a young woman in good health. The V gene is TRBV6-5, the J gene TRBJ2-3; 10 bases line up with TRBD2. The sequencing sample was made of blood. The CDR3 nucleotides are TGTGCCAGCAGTTACTCCTGGACTAGCGGAGATACGCAGTATTTT. As protein: CASSYSWTSGDTQYF.